Below, 3 T cell receptor beta chains from the same sample are listed, as sequenced in a study of T cell repertoires in cytomegalovirus infection. TCRdb reprocessed the reads with MiXCR, giving one entry per CDR3 protein. This sample has hundreds of thousands of distinct CDR3 sequences, with roughly 42% found just once. These TCRs' antigens remain unknown. The source material was cultured PBMCs, sampled from culture after CMV antigen stimulation. The receptors derive from a human donor in good health (CMV status not recorded). Some clones in this sample may be carry-over from other donors' samples.

This chain connects TRBV6-2 or TRBV6-3 to TRBJ1-1; the D gene is possibly TRBD1 (6 bases). Trimming cost V 7 bases and J 8 bases, with 11 bases left between them. The V gene's germline CDR1 is MNHEY and CDR2 SVGEGT. The CDR3 extends over 11 amino acids. CDR3 region: CASISDREAFF. The DNA of the CDR3 is TGTGCCAGCATCTCCGACAGGGAAGCTTTCTTT.

This clonotype has more than one count but fewer than ten. The chain couples TRBV7-6 to TRBJ2-7; TRBD1 aligns across 9 bases. This CDR3 has 14 residues. Germline V lookup: CDR1 SGHVS, CDR2 FNYEAQ. Germline trimming cut 5 bases from V and 4 bases from J; bases unmatched to any gene: 6. The CDR3: CASSPQGQGYEQYF. CDR3 sequence (DNA): TGTGCCAGCAGCCCACAGGGACAGGGTTACGAGCAGTACTTC.

The rearrangement joins TRBV20-1 to TRBJ1-6, with a tentative D call TRBD1 (5 bases). The CDR3 runs to 12 residues. Trimming removed 3 bases at V and 7 bases at J, with 7 bases between. Germline assignment: CDR1 DFQATT and CDR2 SNEGSKA (reference sequence). The CDR3 DNA sequence: TGCAGTGCTAGCAGGGCGAATTCACCCCTCCACTTT. It specifies CSASRANSPLHF.